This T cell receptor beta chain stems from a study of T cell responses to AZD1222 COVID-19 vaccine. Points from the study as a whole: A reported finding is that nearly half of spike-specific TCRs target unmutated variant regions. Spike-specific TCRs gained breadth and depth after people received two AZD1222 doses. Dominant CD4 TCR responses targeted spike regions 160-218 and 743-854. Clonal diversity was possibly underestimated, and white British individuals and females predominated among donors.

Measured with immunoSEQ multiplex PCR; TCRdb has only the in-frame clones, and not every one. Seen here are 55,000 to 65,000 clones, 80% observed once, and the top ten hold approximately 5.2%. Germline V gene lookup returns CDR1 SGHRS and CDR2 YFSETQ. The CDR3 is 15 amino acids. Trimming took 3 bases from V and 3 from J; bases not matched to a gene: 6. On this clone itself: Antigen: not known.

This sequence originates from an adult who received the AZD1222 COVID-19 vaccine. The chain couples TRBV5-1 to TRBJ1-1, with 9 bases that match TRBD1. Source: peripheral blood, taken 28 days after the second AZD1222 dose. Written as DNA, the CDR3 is TGCGCCAGCAGCTCACGGACAGGGGAGGACACTGAAGCTTTCTTT. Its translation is CASSSRTGEDTEAFF.